One TCR beta chain is described in this entry. Its antigen is unidentified. The sample belongs to a study of STAT3 mutations in large granular lymphocyte leukemia. Findings of the study overall: At least one immunodominant TCR beta clonotype appeared in every T-cell large granular lymphocyte leukemia patient.

Libraries were prepared by immunoSEQ multiplex PCR; TCRdb keeps only in-frame clonotypes and omits some of them. Among around 4,700 clones listed, 45% to 55% were seen once. V was pared by 4 bases and J by 1 base, with 17 bases between. The CDR3 runs 18 residues. Germline V gives CDR1 SEHNR, CDR2 FQNEAQ (reference sequence). The chain carries TRBV7-9 and TRBJ2-6; D is perhaps TRBD2 (6 bases). The sequenced sample consisted of peripheral blood mononuclear cells. This clonotype was obtained from a man aged 60-69 years with T-cell large granular lymphocyte leukemia. Some clones in this sample may be carry-over from other donors' samples. The CDR3 nucleotides are TGTGCCAGCAGCTCCAGCTCCGCAGGGACTTCTGGGGCCAACGTCCTGACTTTC. Its protein is CASSSSSAGTSGANVLTF.